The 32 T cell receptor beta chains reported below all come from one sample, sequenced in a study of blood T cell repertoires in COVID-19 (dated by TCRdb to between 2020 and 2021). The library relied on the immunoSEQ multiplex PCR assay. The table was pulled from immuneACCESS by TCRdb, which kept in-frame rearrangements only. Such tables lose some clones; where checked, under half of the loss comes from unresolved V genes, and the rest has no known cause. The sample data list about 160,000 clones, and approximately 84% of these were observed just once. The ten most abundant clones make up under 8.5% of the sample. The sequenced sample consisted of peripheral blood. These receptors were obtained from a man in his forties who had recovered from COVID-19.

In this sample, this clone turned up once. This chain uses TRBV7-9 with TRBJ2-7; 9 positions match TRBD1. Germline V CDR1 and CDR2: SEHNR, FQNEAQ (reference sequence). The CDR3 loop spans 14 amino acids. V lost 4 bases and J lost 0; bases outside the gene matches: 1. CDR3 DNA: TGTGCCAGCAGCTCGGGACAGGGCTCCTACGAGCAGTACTTC. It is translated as CASSSGQGSYEQYF.

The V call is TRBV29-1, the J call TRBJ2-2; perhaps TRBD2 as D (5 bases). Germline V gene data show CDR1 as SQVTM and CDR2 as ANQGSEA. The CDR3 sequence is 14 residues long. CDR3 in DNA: TGCGCACACTCCCGAGGGTCCTTAGGCGGGGAGCTGTTTTTT. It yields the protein CAHSRGSLGGELFF.

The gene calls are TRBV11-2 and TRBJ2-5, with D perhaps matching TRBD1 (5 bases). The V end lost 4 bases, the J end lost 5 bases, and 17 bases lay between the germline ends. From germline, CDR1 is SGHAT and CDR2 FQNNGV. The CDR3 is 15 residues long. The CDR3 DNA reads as TGTGCCAGCAGCTCCGATGGCGCTAGGGGCGAGACCCAGTACTTC. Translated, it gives CASSSDGARGETQYF. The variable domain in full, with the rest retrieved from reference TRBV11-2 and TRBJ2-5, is EAGVAQSPRYKIIEKRQSVAFWCNPISGHATLYWYQQILGQGPKLLIQFQNNGVVDDSQLPKDRFSAERLKGVDSTLKIQPAKLEDSAVYLCASSSDGARGETQYFGPGTRLLVL.

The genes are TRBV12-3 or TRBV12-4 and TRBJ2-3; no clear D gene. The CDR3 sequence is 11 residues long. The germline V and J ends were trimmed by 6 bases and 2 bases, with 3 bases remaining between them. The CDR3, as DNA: TGTGCCAGCAGCTACACAGATACGCAGTATTTT. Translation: CASSYTDTQYF.

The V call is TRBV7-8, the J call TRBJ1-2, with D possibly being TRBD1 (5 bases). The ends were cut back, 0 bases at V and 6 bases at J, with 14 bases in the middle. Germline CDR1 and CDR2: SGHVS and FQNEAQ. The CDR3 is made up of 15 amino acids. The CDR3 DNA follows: TGTGCCAGCAGCTTAGCGAGTCCGGGGGGACATGGCTACACCTTC. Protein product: CASSLASPGGHGYTF.

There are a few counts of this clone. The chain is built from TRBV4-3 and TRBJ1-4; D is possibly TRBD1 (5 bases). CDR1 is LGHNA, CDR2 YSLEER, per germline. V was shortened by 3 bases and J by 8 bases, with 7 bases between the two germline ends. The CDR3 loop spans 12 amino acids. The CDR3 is CASSHSGEKLFF. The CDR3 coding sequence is TGCGCCAGCAGCCACTCAGGGGAAAAACTGTTTTTT.

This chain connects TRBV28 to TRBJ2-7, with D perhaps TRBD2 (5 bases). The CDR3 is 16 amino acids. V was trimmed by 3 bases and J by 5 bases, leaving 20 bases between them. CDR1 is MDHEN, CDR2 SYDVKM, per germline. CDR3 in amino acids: CASSFSRQRYTHEQYF. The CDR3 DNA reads TGTGCCAGCAGTTTCTCACGTCAGCGGTACACGCACGAGCAGTACTTC. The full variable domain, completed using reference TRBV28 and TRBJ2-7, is DVKVTQSSRYLVKRTGEKVFLECVQDMDHENMFWYRQDPGLGLRLIYFSYDVKMKEKGDIPEGYSVSREKKERFSLILESASTNQTSMYLCASSFSRQRYTHEQYFGPGTRLTVT.

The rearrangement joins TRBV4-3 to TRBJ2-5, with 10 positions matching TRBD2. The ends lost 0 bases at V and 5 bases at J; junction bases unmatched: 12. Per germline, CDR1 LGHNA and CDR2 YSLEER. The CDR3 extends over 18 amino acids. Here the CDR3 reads CASSQDPPSGGAWETQYF. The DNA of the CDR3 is TGCGCCAGCAGCCAAGATCCCCCCAGCGGGGGGGCCTGGGAGACCCAGTACTTC.

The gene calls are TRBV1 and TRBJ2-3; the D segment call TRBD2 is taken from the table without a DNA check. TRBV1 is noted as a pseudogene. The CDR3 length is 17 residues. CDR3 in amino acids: CTSSQDPSGRATDTQYF. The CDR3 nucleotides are TGCACCAGCAGCCAAGATCCGAGCGGGAGGGCCACAGATACGCAGTATTTT.

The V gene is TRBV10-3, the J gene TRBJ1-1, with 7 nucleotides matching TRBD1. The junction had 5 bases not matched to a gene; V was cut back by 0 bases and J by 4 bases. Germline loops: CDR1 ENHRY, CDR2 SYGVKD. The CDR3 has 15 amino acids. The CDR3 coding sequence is TGTGCCATCAGTGAGTCCGACAGGGAGTTCACTGAAGCTTTCTTT. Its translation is CAISESDREFTEAFF.

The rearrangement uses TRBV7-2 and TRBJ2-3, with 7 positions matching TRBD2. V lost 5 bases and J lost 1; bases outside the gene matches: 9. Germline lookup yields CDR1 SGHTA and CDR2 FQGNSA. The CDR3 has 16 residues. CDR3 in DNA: TGTGCCAGCAGCCCCTCTGGGGGGGGACGCACAGATACGCAGTATTTT. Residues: CASSPSGGGRTDTQYF.

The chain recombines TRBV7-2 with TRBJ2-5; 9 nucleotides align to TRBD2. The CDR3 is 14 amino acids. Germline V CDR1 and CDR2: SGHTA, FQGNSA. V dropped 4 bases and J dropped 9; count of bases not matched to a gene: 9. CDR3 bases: TGTGCCAGCAGCTCCCCACCGGGCGGGGGGGCCCAGTACTTC. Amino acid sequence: CASSSPPGGGAQYF.

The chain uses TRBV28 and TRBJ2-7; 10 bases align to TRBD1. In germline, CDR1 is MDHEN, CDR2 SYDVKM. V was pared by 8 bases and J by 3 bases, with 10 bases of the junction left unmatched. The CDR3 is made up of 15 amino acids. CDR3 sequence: CASRMTGGEYYEQYF. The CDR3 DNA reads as TGTGCCAGCCGAATGACAGGGGGCGAGTACTACGAGCAGTACTTC.

CDR3 loop: CASSGIAGETQYF. CDR3 sequence (DNA): TGTGCCAGCAGCGGAATAGCGGGAGAGACCCAGTACTTC. The chain employs TRBV7-3 and TRBJ2-5, with TRBD2 matching 7 bases. J gave up 4 bases and V 5 bases, and 4 bases lay outside the gene matches. The germline V gene encodes CDR1 SGHTA and CDR2 FQGTGA. This CDR3 has 13 amino acids.

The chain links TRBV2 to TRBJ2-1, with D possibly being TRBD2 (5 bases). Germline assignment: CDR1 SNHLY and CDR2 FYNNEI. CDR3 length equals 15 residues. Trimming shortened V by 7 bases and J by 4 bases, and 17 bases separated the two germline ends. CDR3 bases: TGTGCCAGCAACTCGGAGGTCAGTTCATACAATGAGCAGTTCTTC. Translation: CASNSEVSSYNEQFF.

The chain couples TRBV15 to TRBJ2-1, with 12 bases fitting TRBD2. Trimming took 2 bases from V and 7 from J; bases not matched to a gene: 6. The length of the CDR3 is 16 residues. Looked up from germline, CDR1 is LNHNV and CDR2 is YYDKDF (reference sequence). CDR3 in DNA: TGTGCCACCAGCAGAACGACTAGCGGGAGTAAAAATGAGCAGTTCTTC. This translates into CATSRTTSGSKNEQFF. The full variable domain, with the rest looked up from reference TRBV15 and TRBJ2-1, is DAMVIQNPRYQVTQFGKPVTLSCSQTLNHNVMYWYQQKSSQAPKLLFHYYDKDFNNEADTPDNFQSRRPNTSFCFLDIRSPGLGDTAMYLCATSRTTSGSKNEQFFGPGTRLTVL.

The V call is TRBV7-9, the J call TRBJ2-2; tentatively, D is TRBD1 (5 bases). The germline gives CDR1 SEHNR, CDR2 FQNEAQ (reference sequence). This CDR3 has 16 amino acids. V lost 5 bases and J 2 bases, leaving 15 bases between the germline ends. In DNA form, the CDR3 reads TGTGCCAGCAGCCTAGGACACAACAGTAACACCGGGGAGCTGTTTTTT. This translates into CASSLGHNSNTGELFF.

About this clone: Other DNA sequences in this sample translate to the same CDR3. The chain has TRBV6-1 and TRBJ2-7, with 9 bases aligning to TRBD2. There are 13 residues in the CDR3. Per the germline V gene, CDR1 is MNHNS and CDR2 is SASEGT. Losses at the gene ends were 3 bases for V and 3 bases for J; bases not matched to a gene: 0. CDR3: CASSETSGYEQYF. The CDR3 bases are TGTGCCAGCAGTGAGACTAGCGGCTACGAGCAGTACTTC.

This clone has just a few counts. The CDR3 DNA is TGTGCCATCAGTGAGTCGCACAGGGGGCGAGGACTAGCCCCCGGGGAGCTGTTTTTT. It codes for CAISESHRGRGLAPGELFF. This sequence joins TRBV10-3 and TRBJ2-2, with D tentatively TRBD1 (9 bases). Germline assignment: CDR1 ENHRY and CDR2 SYGVKD. Trimming pared 0 bases from V and 6 bases from J, leaving 23 bases between. This CDR3 has 19 amino acids.

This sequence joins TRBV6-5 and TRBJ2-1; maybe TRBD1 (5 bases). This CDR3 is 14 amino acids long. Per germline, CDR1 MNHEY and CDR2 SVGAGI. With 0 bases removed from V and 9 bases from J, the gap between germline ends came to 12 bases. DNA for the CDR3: TGTGCCAGCAGTTACTCTGGGGCGCTTCCTGAGCAGTTCTTC. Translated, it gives CASSYSGALPEQFF.

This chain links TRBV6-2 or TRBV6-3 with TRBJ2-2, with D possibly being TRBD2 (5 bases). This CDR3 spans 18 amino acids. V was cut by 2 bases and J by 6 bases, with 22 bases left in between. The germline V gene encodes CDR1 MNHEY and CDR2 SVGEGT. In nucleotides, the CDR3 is TGTGCCAGCAGTTACCAACTCAGAGGGCGGTCCGGAGCCGGGGAGCTGTTTTTT. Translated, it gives CASSYQLRGRSGAGELFF.

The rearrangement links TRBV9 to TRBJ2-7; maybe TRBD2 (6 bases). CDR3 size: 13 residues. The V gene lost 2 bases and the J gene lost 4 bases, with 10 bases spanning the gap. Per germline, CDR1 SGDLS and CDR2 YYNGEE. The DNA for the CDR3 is TGTGCCAGCAGCGTGGACTACCAATACGAGCAGTACTTC. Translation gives CASSVDYQYEQYF.

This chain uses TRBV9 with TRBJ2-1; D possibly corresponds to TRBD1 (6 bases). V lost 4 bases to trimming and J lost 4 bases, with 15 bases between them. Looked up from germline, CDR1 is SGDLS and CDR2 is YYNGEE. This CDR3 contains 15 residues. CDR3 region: CASSPRGGDYNEQFF. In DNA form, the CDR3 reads TGTGCCAGCAGCCCTCGAGGGGGTGATTACAATGAGCAGTTCTTC.

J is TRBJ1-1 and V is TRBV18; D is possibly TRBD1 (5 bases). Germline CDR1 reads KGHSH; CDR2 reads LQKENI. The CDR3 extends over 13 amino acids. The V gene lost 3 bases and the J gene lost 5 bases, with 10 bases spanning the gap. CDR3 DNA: TGTGCCAGCTCACCGGGGGGGGAAACTGAAGCTTTCTTT. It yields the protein CASSPGGETEAFF. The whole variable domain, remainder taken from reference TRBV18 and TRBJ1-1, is NAGVMQNPRHLVRRRGQEARLRCSPMKGHSHVYWYRQLPEEGLKFMVYLQKENIIDESGMPKERFSAEFPKEGPSILRIQQVVRGDSAAYFCASSPGGETEAFFGQGTRLTVV.

CDR3 sequence: CASSPLGGDEQYF. CDR3 DNA sequence: TGTGCCAGCAGTCCGTTAGGGGGGGACGAGCAGTACTTC. The V call is TRBV28, the J call TRBJ2-7, with D possibly being TRBD2 (7 bases). CDR1 is MDHEN, CDR2 SYDVKM, per germline. The V end was cut by 5 bases, the J end by 5 bases, with 13 bases between. The CDR3 sequence is 13 residues long.

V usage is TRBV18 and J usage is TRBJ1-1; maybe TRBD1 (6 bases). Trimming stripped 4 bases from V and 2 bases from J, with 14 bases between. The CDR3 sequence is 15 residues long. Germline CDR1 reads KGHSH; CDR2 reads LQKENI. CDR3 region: CASSQDRGGNTEAFF. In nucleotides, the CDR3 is TGTGCCAGCTCACAAGATCGAGGGGGAAACACTGAAGCTTTCTTT.

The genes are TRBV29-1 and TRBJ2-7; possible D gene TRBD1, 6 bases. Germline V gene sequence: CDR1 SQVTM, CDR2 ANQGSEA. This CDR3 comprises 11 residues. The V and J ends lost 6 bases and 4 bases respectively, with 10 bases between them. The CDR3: CSVGTNYEQYF. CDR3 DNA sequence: TGCAGCGTCGGGACAAATTACGAGCAGTACTTC.

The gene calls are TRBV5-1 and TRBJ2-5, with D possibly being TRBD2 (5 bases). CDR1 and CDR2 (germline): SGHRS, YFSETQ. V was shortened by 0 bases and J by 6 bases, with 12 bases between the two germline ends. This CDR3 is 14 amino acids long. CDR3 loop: CASSLASRGQTQYF. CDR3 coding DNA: TGCGCCAGCAGCTTGGCCTCACGGGGTCAGACCCAGTACTTC. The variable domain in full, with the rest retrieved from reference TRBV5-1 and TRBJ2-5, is KAGVTQTPRYLIKTRGQQVTLSCSPISGHRSVSWYQQTPGQGLQFLFEYFSETQRNKGNFPGRFSGRQFSNSRSEMNVSTLELGDSALYLCASSLASRGQTQYFGPGTRLLVL.

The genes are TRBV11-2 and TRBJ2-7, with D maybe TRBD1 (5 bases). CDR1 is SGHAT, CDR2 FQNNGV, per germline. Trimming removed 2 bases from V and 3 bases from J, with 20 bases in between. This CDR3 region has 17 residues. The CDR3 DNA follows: TGTGCCAGCAGCTTAAGGACGCAGGGCTATCAAAACTACGAGCAGTACTTC. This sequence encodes CASSLRTQGYQNYEQYF.

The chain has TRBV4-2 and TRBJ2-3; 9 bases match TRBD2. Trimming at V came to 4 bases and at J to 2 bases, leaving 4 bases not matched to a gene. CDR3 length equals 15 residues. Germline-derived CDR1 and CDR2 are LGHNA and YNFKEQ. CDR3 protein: CASSPSSGDTDTQYF. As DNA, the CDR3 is TGTGCCAGCAGCCCTTCTAGCGGGGACACAGATACGCAGTATTTT.

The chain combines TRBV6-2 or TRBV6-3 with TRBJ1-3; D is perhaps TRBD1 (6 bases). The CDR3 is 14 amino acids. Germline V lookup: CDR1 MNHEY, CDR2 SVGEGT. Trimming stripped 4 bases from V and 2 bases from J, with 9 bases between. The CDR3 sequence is CASSLDRTGNTIYF. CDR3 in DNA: TGTGCCAGCAGTTTGGACAGAACTGGAAACACCATATATTTT.

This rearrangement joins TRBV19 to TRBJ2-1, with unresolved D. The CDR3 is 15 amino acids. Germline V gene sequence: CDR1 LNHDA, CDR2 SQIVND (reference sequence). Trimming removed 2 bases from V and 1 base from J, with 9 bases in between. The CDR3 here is CASSISLQSYNEQFF. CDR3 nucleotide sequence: TGTGCCAGTAGTATAAGTCTTCAGTCCTACAATGAGCAGTTCTTC.